This T cell receptor beta chain was documented in a study of OX40 agonist ivuxolimab in advanced cancers. Study overall: Hepatocellular carcinoma, melanoma, renal cell or head and neck cancer was diagnosed in the dose-escalation patients.

The CDR3 sequence is 13 residues long. Trimming removed 7 bases at V and 2 bases at J, with 10 bases between. Per germline, CDR1 MNHEY and CDR2 SVGAGI. Assay used: immunoSEQ multiplex PCR; TCRdb lists only in-frame clones, some missing. The table has under 100,000 clones, approximately 85% seen once. Material: CD4+ or CD8+ T cells sorted from blood, obtained in a trial of the OX40 agonist ivuxolimab. The clonotype was recovered from an adult with an advanced solid tumor such as melanoma, head and neck, liver or kidney cancer. The chain has TRBV6-5 and TRBJ2-3; no reliable D call. In DNA form, the CDR3 reads TGTGCCAGCACCCCGAGTCCCACAGATACGCAGTATTTT. Translating gives CASTPSPTDTQYF.